This is a list of T cell receptor beta chains from one sample in a study of cytomegalovirus exposure and HLA in healthy donors. The protocol was immunoSEQ multiplex PCR, while the TCRdb copy is restricted to in-frame clones and leaves out a portion. Of around 29,000 clones listed, about 60% are singletons. The sequenced sample consisted of PBMCs. Receptor source: a male donor in good health and CMV-seropositive. Both conserved end residues are part of each CDR3. Fields, in order: J gene, D gene, V gene, CDR3 protein. The D gene is left open where the match is weak.

j_call: TRBJ1-1; d_call: -; v_call: TRBV7-9; cdr3_aa: CASSPGGGGTEAFF
j_call: TRBJ1-2; d_call: -; v_call: TRBV13; cdr3_aa: CASSPQQYNYGYTF
j_call: TRBJ1-2; d_call: TRBD1; v_call: TRBV29-1; cdr3_aa: CSVVTGTGYGYTF
j_call: TRBJ2-4; d_call: TRBD2; v_call: TRBV7-2; cdr3_aa: CASSLDLAGGAKNIQYF
j_call: TRBJ2-5; d_call: -; v_call: TRBV11-1; cdr3_aa: CASSHRSGQETQYF
j_call: TRBJ1-3; d_call: -; v_call: TRBV7-9; cdr3_aa: CASSSGVGGNTIYF
j_call: TRBJ2-1; d_call: TRBD2; v_call: TRBV7-2; cdr3_aa: CASSPTSYEQFF
j_call: TRBJ2-5; d_call: TRBD2; v_call: TRBV5-1; cdr3_aa: CASRPSGGAFETQYF
j_call: TRBJ2-7; d_call: -; v_call: TRBV5-4; cdr3_aa: CASSWDSRSSYEQYF
j_call: TRBJ1-4; d_call: TRBD1; v_call: TRBV2; cdr3_aa: CASSPSRQGLGEKLFF
j_call: TRBJ2-5; d_call: TRBD1; v_call: TRBV4-1; cdr3_aa: CASSHSGTGKETQYF
j_call: TRBJ2-5; d_call: TRBD2; v_call: TRBV27; cdr3_aa: CASSFCGRRGETQYF
j_call: TRBJ1-2; d_call: -; v_call: TRBV29-1; cdr3_aa: CSAGAGQGYGYTF
j_call: TRBJ1-1; d_call: TRBD1; v_call: TRBV4-1; cdr3_aa: CASRGQGPYENTEAFF
j_call: TRBJ2-3; d_call: -; v_call: TRBV9; cdr3_aa: CASSVGGSPSTDTQYF
j_call: TRBJ1-5; d_call: -; v_call: TRBV15; cdr3_aa: CATSRRGQPQHF
j_call: TRBJ1-4; d_call: -; v_call: TRBV7-9; cdr3_aa: CASSLERAPDEKLFF
j_call: TRBJ2-5; d_call: -; v_call: TRBV7-6; cdr3_aa: CASSLSETQYF
j_call: TRBJ1-1; d_call: -; v_call: TRBV5-1; cdr3_aa: CASSFTGNTEAFF
j_call: TRBJ2-7; d_call: -; v_call: TRBV29-1; cdr3_aa: CSVARALAPYEQYF
j_call: TRBJ2-3; d_call: -; v_call: TRBV30; cdr3_aa: CAWSAGGRRTDTQYF
j_call: TRBJ1-1; d_call: -; v_call: TRBV18; cdr3_aa: CASSPDRLNTEAFF
j_call: TRBJ1-2; d_call: -; v_call: TRBV9; cdr3_aa: CASSARTAVARGYTF
j_call: TRBJ2-2; d_call: TRBD1; v_call: TRBV6-1; cdr3_aa: CASTRTGTGELFF
j_call: TRBJ1-2; d_call: -; v_call: TRBV29-1; cdr3_aa: CSVNRETGNGYTF
j_call: TRBJ1-1; d_call: -; v_call: TRBV18; cdr3_aa: CASSPTGARKHTEAFF
j_call: TRBJ1-3; d_call: -; v_call: TRBV20-1; cdr3_aa: CSALLGNTIYF
j_call: TRBJ1-2; d_call: -; v_call: TRBV6-5; cdr3_aa: CASSYSRAGNYGYTF
j_call: TRBJ1-6; d_call: TRBD1; v_call: TRBV5-1; cdr3_aa: CASSLSRGDRSPLHF
j_call: TRBJ1-4; d_call: TRBD1; v_call: TRBV6-1; cdr3_aa: CASGGQGDSEKLFF
j_call: TRBJ2-7; d_call: TRBD1; v_call: TRBV7-3; cdr3_aa: CVSSLGTGGRSSYEQYF
j_call: TRBJ1-4; d_call: -; v_call: TRBV5-1; cdr3_aa: CASSLDTGQGEKLFF
j_call: TRBJ1-1; d_call: -; v_call: TRBV6-5; cdr3_aa: CASSYKGLSPEAFF
j_call: TRBJ2-7; d_call: TRBD1; v_call: TRBV30; cdr3_aa: CAWSPTGGATYEQYF
j_call: TRBJ1-3; d_call: -; v_call: TRBV29-1; cdr3_aa: CSVGPDSSGNTIYF
j_call: TRBJ2-3; d_call: TRBD1; v_call: TRBV7-6; cdr3_aa: CASSPRTGRTDTQYF
j_call: TRBJ1-2; d_call: -; v_call: TRBV19; cdr3_aa: CASSIGQTGPLF
j_call: TRBJ2-7; d_call: TRBD1; v_call: TRBV10-3; cdr3_aa: CAISVNRDRAPYEQYF
j_call: TRBJ2-7; d_call: TRBD1; v_call: TRBV6-1; cdr3_aa: CASSEDRGTPSYEQYF